These T cell receptor beta chains were read from a single sample in a study of long-term antiretroviral therapy in people with HIV. Libraries were prepared by immunoSEQ multiplex PCR; TCRdb keeps only in-frame clonotypes and omits some of them. Among 20,000 or so clones listed, roughly 88% were seen once. This material consisted of unsorted PBMCs, taken 0.1 years before starting antiretroviral therapy. These receptors came from a man in his late teens or twenties with HIV. The CDR3 runs from the conserved cysteine through the conserved F or W. The D gene is left open where the match is weak. Not all rows give a size; the values are once, few, many and, for expanded clones, a class.

V gene,D gene,clone size,J gene,CDR3 protein,CDR3 DNA
TRBV7-3,-,-,TRBJ1-1,CASSSGTYEGAFF,TGTGCCAGCAGCTCTGGGACGTACGAAGGAGCTTTCTTT
TRBV11-2,-,-,TRBJ1-2,CASSFLAGISNYGYTF,TGTGCCAGCAGCTTCCTTGCAGGGATTTCTAACTATGGCTACACCTTC
TRBV5-4,-,-,TRBJ1-2,CASSLSTGRDYGYTF,TGTGCCAGCAGCTTAAGCACAGGGAGAGACTATGGCTACACCTTC
TRBV4-1,TRBD2,once,TRBJ2-7,CASSQEAGNEQYF,TGCGCCAGCAGCCAAGAAGCGGGAAACGAGCAGTACTTC
TRBV6-6,TRBD2,few,TRBJ2-7,CASSYAGGSSYEQYF,TGTGCCAGCAGTTATGCGGGGGGTTCATCCTACGAGCAGTACTTC
TRBV18,-,-,TRBJ1-2,CASSRVEGPGYTF,TGTGCCAGCTCAAGGGTAGAAGGACCCGGCTACACCTTC
TRBV6-6,-,-,TRBJ1-5,CASSYHGEFNQPQHF,TGTGCCAGCAGTTACCACGGCGAATTCAATCAGCCCCAGCATTTT
TRBV2,-,-,TRBJ1-1,CASSDISMNTEAFF,TGTGCCAGCAGTGATATATCGATGAACACTGAAGCTTTCTTT
TRBV5-1,-,-,TRBJ2-1,CASSLYNEQFF,TGCGCCAGCAGTTTATACAATGAGCAGTTCTTC
TRBV18,-,-,TRBJ1-6,CASSREGNSPLHF,TGTGCCAGCTCGCGGGAAGGGAATTCACCCCTCCACTTT
TRBV1,-,-,TRBJ2-6,CTSSQLTGIPGGANVLTF,TGCACCAGCAGCCAACTGACAGGGATCCCTGGTGGGGCCAACGTCCTGACTTTC
TRBV7-9,TRBD1,-,TRBJ2-3,CAGRGPAGGGTDTQYF,TGTGCCGGAAGGGGTCCGGCAGGGGGCGGAACAGATACGCAGTATTTT
TRBV19,-,-,TRBJ1-1,CASSIVGGLAEAFF,TGTGCCAGTAGTATAGTTGGGGGATTGGCTGAAGCTTTCTTT
TRBV12-5,-,-,TRBJ1-2,CASGWGARVNYGYTF,TGTGCTAGTGGTTGGGGCGCCAGGGTTAACTATGGCTACACCTTC
TRBV4-3,TRBD2,-,TRBJ2-7,CASSFGLVSHEQYF,TGCGCCAGCAGCTTCGGACTAGTCTCCCACGAGCAGTACTTC
TRBV15,TRBD2,-,TRBJ2-1,CATSNKREPNEQFF,TGTGCCACCAGCAATAAGCGGGAGCCCAATGAGCAGTTCTTC
TRBV18,-,once,TRBJ1-1,CASSLEGGGLGTEAFF,TGTGCCAGCTCACTGGAGGGGGGAGGGCTGGGAACTGAAGCTTTCTTT
TRBV2,-,few,TRBJ1-1,CASIQQESVAEAFF,TGTGCCAGCATTCAACAGGAGTCTGTCGCTGAAGCTTTCTTT
TRBV7-2,TRBD2,few,TRBJ2-3,CASSSWGGVTDTQYF,TGTGCCAGCAGCTCTTGGGGGGGGGTCACAGATACGCAGTATTTT
TRBV11-2,-,-,TRBJ2-3,CASQTLADTQYF,TGTGCCAGCCAAACCCTCGCAGATACGCAGTATTTT
TRBV28,TRBD2,-,TRBJ2-1,CASSLSSASGTRNEQFF,TGTGCCAGCAGTTTAAGCTCGGCTAGCGGGACCCGCAATGAGCAGTTCTTC
TRBV7-3,TRBD1,few,TRBJ1-2,CASSSTGSTYGYTF,TGTGCCAGCAGCTCGACAGGGAGTACCTATGGCTACACCTTC
TRBV6-5,-,-,TRBJ2-1,CASSPDNQGLEQFF,TGTGCCAGCAGTCCGGACAACCAGGGGCTGGAGCAGTTCTTC
TRBV27,-,-,TRBJ1-5,CASSWGSPPEPQHF,TGTGCCAGCAGTTGGGGCAGCCCGCCCGAGCCCCAGCATTTT
TRBV7-2,-,-,TRBJ2-7,CASSFDPFSYEQYF,TGTGCCAGCAGCTTTGATCCCTTCTCCTACGAGCAGTACTTC
TRBV13,-,-,TRBJ1-3,CASSRGEGNTIYF,TGTGCCAGCAGCCGAGGGGAGGGAAACACCATATATTTT
TRBV5-6,TRBD1,-,TRBJ2-1,CASSVQGARQFF,TGTGCCAGCAGCGTCCAGGGGGCCAGGCAGTTCTTC
TRBV7-9,TRBD2,-,TRBJ2-5,CASSTPLAGGSLAQYF,TGTGCCAGCAGCACCCCCCTAGCGGGGGGGTCTCTGGCCCAGTACTTC
TRBV6-5,-,-,TRBJ2-1,CASSYLANRNNEQFF,TGTGCCAGCAGTTACTTGGCAAACCGGAACAATGAGCAGTTCTTC